Below, one TCR beta chain is given with its context. Profiling relied on immunoSEQ multiplex PCR, and the TCRdb table lists in-frame clones only, not all of them. The sample lists about 150,000 clones, around 87% occurring once. While infection was still active, Seattle patients were enrolled and then followed longitudinally. After removal of 5 bases from V and 7 bases from J, the junction contained 4 bases not matched to a gene. The CDR3 covers 14 residues. Germline values: CDR1 SEHNR, CDR2 FQNEAQ (reference sequence). The sample belongs to a study of blood T cell repertoires in COVID-19. This clonotype was sampled from a man in his sixties with COVID-19, enrolled during active disease. J is TRBJ1-6 and V is TRBV7-9, with 8 bases aligning to TRBD1. Sequencing used peripheral blood. The CDR3 region is CASSRQGRNSPLHF. CDR3 nucleotides: TGTGCCAGCAGCCGACAGGGGAGGAATTCACCCCTCCACTTT.